This paragraph covers one T cell receptor (beta chain) sequence. What it binds is not known. The data belong to a study of cytomegalovirus exposure and HLA in healthy donors. Study observations and caveats: According to a later analysis, TCR clusters from the first cohort tended to co-occur in the approximately 130 validation repertoires. It was fewer than 200 TCR beta chains that were listed as cytomegalovirus-associated.

Libraries were prepared by immunoSEQ multiplex PCR; TCRdb keeps only in-frame clonotypes and omits some of them. The sample records tens of thousands of clones, 90% being singletons. The study drew the donors from its approximately 130-subject validation cohort, separate from the approximately 700-subject first cohort. Germline V gene lookup returns CDR1 WSHSY and CDR2 SAAADI. CDR3 length equals 14 residues. V was pared by 1 base and J by 10 bases, with 14 bases between. Sample: PBMCs. The chain links TRBV10-2 to TRBJ2-1; maybe TRBD1 (5 bases). The origin of this receptor is a man aged 18 to 35 in good health and CMV-seronegative. The CDR3 spells CASSEFGLGREQFF. The DNA of the CDR3 is TGCGCCAGCAGTGAGTTTGGTTTGGGGCGGGAGCAGTTCTTC.